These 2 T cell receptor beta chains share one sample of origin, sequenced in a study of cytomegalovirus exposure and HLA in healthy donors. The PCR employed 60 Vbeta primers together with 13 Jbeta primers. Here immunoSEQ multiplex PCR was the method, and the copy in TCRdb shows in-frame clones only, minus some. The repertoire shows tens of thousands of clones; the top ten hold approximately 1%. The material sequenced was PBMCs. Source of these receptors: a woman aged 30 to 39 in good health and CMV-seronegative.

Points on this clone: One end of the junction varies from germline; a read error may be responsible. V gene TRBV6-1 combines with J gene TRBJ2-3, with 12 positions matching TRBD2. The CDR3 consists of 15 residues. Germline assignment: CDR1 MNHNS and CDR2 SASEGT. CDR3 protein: CASSEGLAGADKQYF. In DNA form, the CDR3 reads TGTGCCAGCAGTGAAGGACTAGCGGGAGCAGATAAGCAGTATTTT.

The CDR3 DNA reads as TGTGCCAGCAGTGACAGGGGAATAGAGACCCAGTACTTC. This translates into CASSDRGIETQYF. The chain carries TRBV6-1 and TRBJ2-5; weak D call: TRBD1 (6 bases). Trimming stripped 3 bases from V and 4 bases from J, with 9 bases between. The germline gives CDR1 MNHNS, CDR2 SASEGT. This CDR3 contains 13 residues.